Below, 22 T cell receptor beta chains from the same sample are listed, as sequenced in a study of shared T cell receptors in the human thymus. The protocol was immunoSEQ multiplex PCR, while the TCRdb copy is restricted to in-frame clones and leaves out a portion. The data hold over 450,000 clones, with around 78% observed a single time. The same data also went into a second study, on human thymus T cells.

The sample consisted of thymocytes. The origin of the receptors is a boy under three years old with a congenital heart defect.

The rearrangement joins TRBV5-4 to TRBJ2-5; the match to TRBD2 covers 9 bases. The CDR3 loop spans 17 amino acids. The V and J ends lost 5 bases and 4 bases, in that order; junction bases with no gene match: 15. The germline CDR1 and CDR2 sequences are SGHNT and YYREEE (reference sequence). CDR3 bases: TGTGCCAGCAGGGCGGGGGCGCGGGAGGGCCCTCGAGAGACCCAGTACTTC. Translated: CASRAGAREGPRETQYF.

The sample holds a few counts of this clone. The CDR3 sequence: CAWSLGVAGITDTQYF. The DNA for the CDR3 is TGTGCCTGGAGTTTAGGAGTGGCGGGTATCACAGATACGCAGTATTTT. The V gene is TRBV30, the J gene TRBJ2-3; D might be TRBD2 (5 bases). The CDR3 has 16 amino acids. The V and J ends lost 2 bases and 2 bases respectively, with 17 bases between them. The V gene's germline CDR1 is GTSNPN and CDR2 SVGIG (reference sequence).

This rearrangement joins TRBV7-2 to TRBJ2-1; TRBD1 matches at 9 bases. Germline V gives CDR1 SGHTA, CDR2 FQGNSA. Losses at the gene ends were 8 bases for V and 15 bases for J; bases not matched to a gene: 5. The CDR3 has 10 residues. This chain's CDR3 is CASLDRGVFF. In nucleotides, the CDR3 is TGTGCCAGCCTCGACAGGGGGGTGTTCTTC.

The chain has TRBV19 and TRBJ2-1, with TRBD2 matching 9 bases. Germline V gives CDR1 LNHDA, CDR2 SQIVND (reference sequence). This CDR3 is 19 amino acids long. With 4 bases clipped from V and 2 bases from J, the junction kept 15 bases outside the gene matches. The CDR3 protein is CASSKKLAGPNNTYNEQFF. The DNA of the CDR3 is TGTGCCAGTAGTAAAAAACTAGCGGGTCCGAATAACACCTACAATGAGCAGTTCTTC.

V usage is TRBV28 and J usage is TRBJ1-5, with 8 bases identical to TRBD1. Germline CDR1 MDHEN, CDR2 SYDVKM. The V and J ends lost 8 bases and 0 bases, in that order; junction bases with no gene match: 3. The CDR3 consists of 14 residues. The CDR3, as DNA: TGTGCCAGCTCAGGGGGCGGTAGCAATCAGCCCCAGCATTTT. Its translation: CASSGGGSNQPQHF.

The V gene is TRBV27, the J gene TRBJ2-7, with TRBD1 identical over 9 bases. Trimming cost V 3 bases and J 2 bases; bases outside gene matches: 5. This CDR3 has 15 residues. Germline V lookup: CDR1 MNHEY, CDR2 SMNVEV (reference sequence). The CDR3 loop reads CASSFRDRVPYEQYF. The CDR3 nucleotides are TGTGCCAGCAGTTTCCGGGACAGGGTCCCCTACGAGCAGTACTTC.

This clone was counted a few times. The rearrangement links TRBV30 to TRBJ1-1; D possibly corresponds to TRBD1 (6 bases). The CDR3 is made up of 12 amino acids. Trimming left V 1 base short and J 3 bases short, with 6 bases between. Germline V gene data show CDR1 as GTSNPN and CDR2 as SVGIG (reference sequence). The CDR3 nucleotides read TGTGCCTGGAGTGAGGGGGACACTGAAGCTTTCTTT. As protein: CAWSEGDTEAFF.

The chain employs TRBV29-1 and TRBJ2-7; D might be TRBD2 (5 bases). The V end was cut by 0 bases, the J end by 7 bases, with 7 bases between. CDR1 is SQVTM and CDR2 is ANQGSEA in the germline V gene. The CDR3 sequence is 11 residues long. In DNA form, the CDR3 reads TGCAGCGTTGAAGAGTCGGGGGAGCAGTACTTC. Translation: CSVEESGEQYF.

The chain is built from TRBV5-8 and TRBJ1-2; D remains ambiguous. Trimming cost V 4 bases and J 6 bases, with 16 bases left between them. Per the germline V gene, CDR1 is SGHTS and CDR2 is YDEGEE. The CDR3 is 14 residues long. CDR3: CASSASTSRDGYTF. CDR3 in DNA: TGTGCCAGCAGCGCGAGCACTAGTAGGGATGGCTACACCTTC.

The CDR3 loop is CASSLVLLGSTHEQYF. In nucleotides, the CDR3 is TGTGCCAGCAGCTTGGTTTTACTAGGGTCTACTCACGAGCAGTACTTC. The chain links TRBV5-6 to TRBJ2-7; TRBD2 might be the D (5 bases). The CDR3 is 16 amino acids. Between the trimmed V and J ends, which lost 0 bases and 5 bases, there was a span of 18 bases. Germline CDR1 and CDR2: SGHDT and YYEEEE. Full variable domain (rest looked up from reference TRBV5-6 and TRBJ2-7): DAGVTQSPTHLIKTRGQQVTLRCSPKSGHDTVSWYQQALGQGPQFIFQYYEEEERQRGNFPDRFSGHQFPNYSSELNVNALLLGDSALYLCASSLVLLGSTHEQYFGPGTRLTVT.

The chain combines TRBV27 with TRBJ2-1, with 10 bases matching TRBD2. Trimming removed 10 bases from V and 3 bases from J; junction bases left unmatched: 9. Germline-derived CDR1 and CDR2 are MNHEY and SMNVEV (reference sequence). The CDR3 contains 15 residues. Written as DNA, the CDR3 is TGTGCCAACCTTTATAGCGGGAGGAACTACAATGAGCAGTTCTTC. Protein sequence: CANLYSGRNYNEQFF.

The chain joins TRBV14 to TRBJ2-7; 8 bases are a match to TRBD2. V gave up 4 bases and J gave up 1 base; unmatched junction bases: 6. The CDR3 is 15 residues long. CDR1 is SGHDN, CDR2 FVKESK, per germline. CDR3 bases: TGTGCCAGCAGCCCGCGGGGGGATGGGTCCTACGAGCAGTACTTC. Translated, it gives CASSPRGDGSYEQYF.

This clone was detected only a few times. V gene TRBV28 combines with J gene TRBJ1-4; no clear D. The V and J ends lost 2 bases and 2 bases respectively, with 9 bases between them. CDR3 size: 15 residues. The germline V gene has CDR1 MDHEN and CDR2 SYDVKM. Here the CDR3 reads CASSLGRATNEKLFF. DNA of the CDR3: TGTGCCAGCAGTTTAGGGAGGGCTACTAATGAAAAACTGTTTTTT.

In DNA form, the CDR3 reads TGTGCCAGCAGTTCCACTCCAGGGACAGGGAGAGTGAAAGGGGCCAACGTCCTGACTTTC. Its protein is CASSSTPGTGRVKGANVLTF. The chain joins TRBV27 to TRBJ2-6; 9 bases agree with TRBD1. Germline trimming cut 4 bases from V and 4 bases from J; bases unmatched to any gene: 17. Per the germline V gene, CDR1 is MNHEY and CDR2 is SMNVEV (reference sequence). This CDR3 is 20 amino acids long.

This clone was counted only a few times. The V gene is TRBV7-2, the J gene TRBJ2-3; the match to TRBD1 covers 9 bases. J gave up 1 base and V 3 bases, and 2 bases lay outside the gene matches. Germline assignment: CDR1 SGHTA and CDR2 FQGNSA. This CDR3 spans 15 amino acids. CDR3 in DNA: TGTGCCAGCAGCTTGGGACAGGGTGGCACAGATACGCAGTATTTT. This translates into CASSLGQGGTDTQYF. Drawing the rest from reference TRBV7-2 and TRBJ2-3, the complete variable domain is GAGVSQSPSNKVTEKGKDVELRCDPISGHTALYWYRQSLGQGLEFLIYFQGNSAPDKSGLPSDRFSAERTGGSVSTLTIQRTQQEDSAVYLCASSLGQGGTDTQYFGPGTRLTVL.

This clone was counted only a few times. J is TRBJ1-1 and V is TRBV7-6; TRBD1 agrees at 8 bases. With V trimmed by 5 bases and J by 7 bases, 6 bases remained unmatched. The CDR3 contains 13 residues. Germline-derived CDR1 and CDR2 are SGHVS and FNYEAQ. CDR3 in DNA: TGTGCCAGCAGCAATCGACAGGGGTATGAAGCTTTCTTT. Translating gives CASSNRQGYEAFF.

The chain uses TRBV6-5 and TRBJ2-5, with TRBD1 matching 9 bases. The J call is uncertain, as TRBJ2-7 better fits the DNA end. Germline loops: CDR1 MNHEY, CDR2 SVGAGI. The CDR3 has 14 residues. The CDR3 spells CASRGGTGTYEQYF. CDR3 DNA: TGTGCCAGCCGTGGGGGGACAGGGACCTACGAGCAGTACTTC.

The gene calls are TRBV19 and TRBJ2-5; unclear D gene. From germline, CDR1 is LNHDA and CDR2 SQIVND (reference sequence). V lost 3 bases and J 5 bases, leaving 10 bases between the germline ends. The CDR3 has 13 amino acids. The CDR3 DNA is TGTGCCAGTAGTATTGAGCCGTCCGAGACCCAGTACTTC. It yields the protein CASSIEPSETQYF.

This chain uses TRBV10-3 with TRBJ2-2; possibly TRBD1 for D (6 bases). V was trimmed by 7 bases and J by 0 bases, leaving 21 bases between them. CDR3 length equals 18 residues. Germline CDR1 ENHRY, CDR2 SYGVKD. CDR3 protein: CAIKGALRAGANTGELFF. The CDR3 nucleotides are TGTGCCATCAAGGGAGCCTTAAGGGCAGGGGCGAACACCGGGGAGCTGTTTTTT.

This CDR3 reads CASSSGGLAAYNEQFF. CDR3 nucleotides: TGTGCCAGCAGCTCCGGGGGGCTAGCGGCTTACAATGAGCAGTTCTTC. The gene calls are TRBV11-3 and TRBJ2-1, with D perhaps TRBD2 (7 bases). CDR3 length: 16 residues. Germline-derived CDR1 and CDR2 are SGHNT and YENEEA. V was shortened by 4 bases and J by 4 bases, with 17 bases between the two germline ends.

The J gene is TRBJ2-5, the V gene TRBV5-6, with TRBD1 matching 7 bases. J lost 4 bases, V lost 0 bases, and 18 bases had no gene match. The CDR3 loop spans 19 amino acids. Germline CDR1 SGHDT, CDR2 YYEEEE. As DNA, the CDR3 is TGTGCCAGCAGCTTGGGGGCCATACGAGGGGGCGTTGATGGAGAGACCCAGTACTTC. Encoded protein: CASSLGAIRGGVDGETQYF.

This clone appeared a single time. The chain employs TRBV9 and TRBJ1-1, with D possibly matching TRBD1 (5 bases). The CDR3 has 16 amino acids. The V gene lost 4 bases and the J gene lost 2 bases, with 18 bases spanning the gap. Germline V gene lookup returns CDR1 SGDLS and CDR2 YYNGEE. The CDR3 sequence: CASSTHPARANTEAFF. Written as DNA, the CDR3 is TGTGCCAGCAGCACTCACCCGGCCAGGGCTAACACTGAAGCTTTCTTT.